The present T cell receptor (beta chain) was sequenced within a study of control samples from healthy donors and cancer patients. Trimming cost V 8 bases and J 1 base; bases outside gene matches: 2. The germline V gene has CDR1 SNHLY and CDR2 FYNNEI. The CDR3 runs to 15 residues. Only in-frame clones appear in the TCRdb table, and some are missing; sequencing was by immunoSEQ multiplex PCR. The sample carries about 20,000 clones, 85% to 90% recorded once. This clone was detected a few times. The clonotype was recovered from a man in his sixties with head and neck cancer. Material: PBMCs. The chain employs TRBV2 and TRBJ2-2, with 12 bases matching TRBD2. The CDR3 protein is CASAGLAGNTGELFF. CDR3 nucleotides: TGTGCCAGCGCGGGACTAGCGGGGAACACCGGGGAGCTGTTTTTT.